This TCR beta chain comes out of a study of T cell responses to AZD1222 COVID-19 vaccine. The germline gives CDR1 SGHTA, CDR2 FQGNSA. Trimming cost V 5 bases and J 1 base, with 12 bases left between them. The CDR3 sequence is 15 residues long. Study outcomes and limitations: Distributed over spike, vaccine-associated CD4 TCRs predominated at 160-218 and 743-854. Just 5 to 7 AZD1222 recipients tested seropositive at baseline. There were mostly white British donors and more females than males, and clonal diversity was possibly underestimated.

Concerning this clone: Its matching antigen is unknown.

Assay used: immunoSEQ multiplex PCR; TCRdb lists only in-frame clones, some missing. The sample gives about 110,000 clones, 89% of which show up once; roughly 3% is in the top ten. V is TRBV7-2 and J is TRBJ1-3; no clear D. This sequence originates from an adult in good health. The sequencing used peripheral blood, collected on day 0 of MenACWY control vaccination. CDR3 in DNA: TGTGCCAGCAGCCCTACTACGAGGTCTGGAAACACCATATATTTT. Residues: CASSPTTRSGNTIYF.